This TCR beta chain was found in a study of cytomegalovirus exposure and HLA in healthy donors. This CDR3 contains 14 residues. CDR1 is SEHNR, CDR2 FQNEAQ, per germline (reference sequence). The V gene lost 3 bases and the J gene lost 5 bases, with 13 bases spanning the gap. Vbeta (60) and Jbeta (13) primers were used in the PCR. The table came from immunoSEQ multiplex PCR; TCRdb's copy has only in-frame clones and leaves some out. The data contain 200,000 to 300,000 clones, 84% of them singletons. In its sample, this clone was seen a few times. The specimen was PBMCs. The rearrangement links TRBV7-9 to TRBJ2-5; D is unclear. The TCR sequence derives from a woman in her forties in good health and CMV-seropositive. Here the CDR3 DNA reads TGTGCCAGCAGCTTTACCGCACTGAGGGAGACCCAGTACTTC. Encoded protein: CASSFTALRETQYF.